A selection of T cell receptor beta chains follows, all from one sample in a study of post-analysis software for immune sequencing data. TCRdb itself ran the PCR reads through MiXCR, one entry per CDR3 protein. The sample has 250,000 to 300,000 distinct CDR3 sequences, 30% to 45% seen once; the top ten hold approximately 4.6%. The sample taken for sequencing was blood. All receptors come from a girl aged 10 to 17 with multiple sclerosis. CDR3s include the opening cysteine and the closing phenylalanine or tryptophan. A D gene is named only where the DNA matches it firmly. Clone sizes are given selectively: once, few, many, or a class where the clone is expanded.

D gene	clone size	V gene	J gene	CDR3 DNA	CDR3 protein
TRBD2	many	TRBV3-1	TRBJ2-4	TGTGCCAGCAGCCCGCGGGAGGAACACTTAGCCAAAAACATTCAGTACTTC	CASSPREEHLAKNIQYF
TRBD1	NA	TRBV29-1	TRBJ2-7	TGCAGCGTTGTCCCCCGGGACAGACCCTACGAGCAGTACTTC	CSVVPRDRPYEQYF
TRBD2	many	TRBV6-6	TRBJ2-3	TGTGCCAGCAGTTACTCGGGGACTAGCCGAGATACGCAGTATTTT	CASSYSGTSRDTQYF
TRBD1	few	TRBV5-1	TRBJ1-1	TGCGCCAGCAGCTTGGCTACAGGGGAGGGCACTGAAGCTTTCTTT	CASSLATGEGTEAFF
NA	NA	TRBV29-1	TRBJ2-3	TGCAGCGTTGAAGATCGGAAGAGCACAGATACGCAGTATTTT	CSVEDRKSTDTQYF
NA	NA	TRBV6-2/TRBV6-3	TRBJ2-5	TGTGCCAGTAGTTACGACGACAGGAAGGGAGAGACCCAGTACTTC	CASSYDDRKGETQYF
TRBD2	few	TRBV12-3/TRBV12-4	TRBJ2-5	TGTGCCAGCAGTTTAGGATTGATGTCGACTAGCGGGGGGGCACAAGAGACCCAGTACTTC	CASSLGLMSTSGGAQETQYF
NA	many	TRBV11-2	TRBJ2-1	TGTGCCAGCCAGCTATCTTCCGCGCGTGAGCAGTTCTTC	CASQLSSAREQFF
NA	NA	TRBV24-1	TRBJ1-1	TGTGCCACCAGTGATCCGGGACAGAACACTGAAGCTTTCTTT	CATSDPGQNTEAFF
TRBD1	NA	TRBV4-1	TRBJ2-7	TGCGCCAGCAGCCCAGAAGACAGGGGGATGTTCGAGCAGTACTTC	CASSPEDRGMFEQYF